The clone carrying this T cell receptor (beta chain) was picked up many times. Its matching antigen is unknown. The source of the sample is a study of T cell repertoires in cytomegalovirus infection. The V and J ends lost 0 bases and 6 bases, in that order; junction bases with no gene match: 8. CDR1 is SGHNT and CDR2 is YYREEE in the germline V gene (reference sequence). The CDR3 loop spans 16 amino acids. In TCRdb, the reads were re-called with MiXCR into one record per CDR3 protein. The sample lists about 300,000 distinct CDR3 sequences, roughly a tenth occurring once. Overall study findings and caveats: CMV-specific TCR beta clonotypes restricted by HLA-C were the ones dominating the ex vivo response.

The source material was PBMCs. This sequence originates from a human donor in good health (CMV status not recorded). Some clones in this sample may be carry-over from other donors' samples. The chain recombines TRBV5-4 with TRBJ2-2; 7 bases fit TRBD1. CDR3 sequence: CASSLDLEGAAGELFF. Here the CDR3 DNA reads TGTGCCAGCAGCTTGGATCTTGAGGGGGCGGCCGGGGAGCTGTTTTTT.